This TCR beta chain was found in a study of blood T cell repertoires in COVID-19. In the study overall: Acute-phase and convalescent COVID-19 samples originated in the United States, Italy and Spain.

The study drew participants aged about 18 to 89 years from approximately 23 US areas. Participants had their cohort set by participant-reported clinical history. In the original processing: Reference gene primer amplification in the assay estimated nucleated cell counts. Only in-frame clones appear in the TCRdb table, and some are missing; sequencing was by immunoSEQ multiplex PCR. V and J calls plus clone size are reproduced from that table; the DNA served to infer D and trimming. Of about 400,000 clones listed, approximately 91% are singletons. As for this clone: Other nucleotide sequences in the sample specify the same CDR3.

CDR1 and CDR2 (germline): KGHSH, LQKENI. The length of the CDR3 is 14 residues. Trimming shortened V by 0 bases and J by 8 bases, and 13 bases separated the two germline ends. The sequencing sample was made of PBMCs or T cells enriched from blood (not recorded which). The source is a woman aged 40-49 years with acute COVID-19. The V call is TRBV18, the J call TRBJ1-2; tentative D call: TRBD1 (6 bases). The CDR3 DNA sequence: TGTGCCAGCTCACCACCGAACAGGGAGGGAGGCTACACCTTC. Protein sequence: CASSPPNREGGYTF.